A selection of T cell receptor beta chains follows, all from one sample in a study of blood T cell repertoires in COVID-19. TCRdb keeps only in-frame clones here, not all; method: immunoSEQ multiplex PCR. The sample yields fewer than 250,000 clones, more than 60% seen once. Sequences were obtained from peripheral blood. These receptors all come from a woman between 45 and 60 years old with acute or convalescent COVID-19. CDR3s include the opening cysteine and the closing phenylalanine or tryptophan. A D gene is named only where the DNA matches it firmly. The size field is filled for only some rows; it gives once, few, many or a size class.

>TRBV6-5|NA|TRBJ1-4|NA
CASEGNRVGEKLFF
TGTGCCAGCGAAGGGAACAGGGTGGGCGAAAAACTGTTTTTT
>TRBV15|many|TRBJ1-2|TRBD1
CATSSRTGTGYTF
TGTGCCACCAGCAGCCGGACAGGGACCGGCTACACCTTC
>TRBV19|few|TRBJ2-1|TRBD1
CASSTGQGSYNEQFF
TGTGCCAGTAGTACCGGACAGGGCTCCTACAATGAGCAGTTCTTC
>TRBV6-1|many|TRBJ2-1|TRBD2
CASSERGGDAYNEQFF
TGTGCCAGCAGTGAACGCGGGGGGGACGCCTACAATGAGCAGTTCTTC
>TRBV9|NA|TRBJ1-6|TRBD1
CASSSTGTGASPLHF
TGTGCCAGCAGCTCTACGGGGACAGGGGCTTCACCCCTCCACTTT
>TRBV11-2|NA|TRBJ2-7|TRBD1
CASSPGTGGTYEQYF
TGTGCCAGCAGCCCGGGGACAGGGGGCACCTACGAGCAGTACTTC
>TRBV3-1/TRBV3-2|NA|TRBJ2-1|TRBD2
CASSQVRGGPNEQFF
TGTGCCAGCAGCCAAGTCCGGGGGGGCCCCAATGAGCAGTTCTTC
>TRBV24-1|NA|TRBJ2-3|TRBD1
CATSDHGQGTDTQYF
TGTGCCACCAGTGACCACGGACAGGGTACAGATACGCAGTATTTT
>TRBV29-1|NA|TRBJ2-1|TRBD2
CSTPGTSGTVGQFF
TGCAGCACGCCCGGGACTAGCGGGACTGTAGGGCAGTTCTTC
>TRBV24-1|NA|TRBJ2-1|TRBD2
CATSLTGGAHNEQFF
TGTGCCACCAGTCTGACGGGGGGAGCTCACAATGAGCAGTTCTTC
>TRBV2|NA|TRBJ2-7|NA
CASTEAPGLSYEQYF
TGTGCCAGCACCGAAGCACCAGGACTCTCCTACGAGCAGTACTTC
>TRBV13|many|TRBJ1-6|TRBD1
CASSPPKTGDNSPLHF
TGTGCCAGCAGCCCCCCAAAGACAGGGGATAATTCACCCCTCCACTTT
>TRBV30|NA|TRBJ2-3|NA
CAWSLLDSSTDTQYF
TGTGCCTGGAGTCTTCTGGACTCAAGCACAGATACGCAGTATTTT
>TRBV19|NA|TRBJ1-1|NA
CASSIPGLGTEAFF
TGTGCCAGTAGTATTCCGGGTCTGGGCACTGAAGCTTTCTTT
>TRBV30|NA|TRBJ1-2|NA
CAWSVSANYGYTF
TGTGCCTGGAGTGTTTCAGCTAACTATGGCTACACCTTC
>TRBV19|few|TRBJ1-5|TRBD1
CATSSGTGYSNQPQHF
TGTGCCACCTCATCCGGGACAGGGTATAGCAATCAGCCCCAGCATTTT
>TRBV7-2|NA|TRBJ1-2|NA
CASSLESGAGYGYTF
TGTGCCAGCAGCTTAGAATCAGGGGCGGGCTATGGCTACACCTTC
>TRBV28|NA|TRBJ2-1|NA
CASSLYGGTYNEQFF
TGTGCCAGCAGTTTATATGGGGGGACCTACAATGAGCAGTTCTTC
>TRBV5-1|NA|TRBJ1-3|NA
CASKEGGPGNTIYF
TGCGCCAGCAAGGAGGGAGGGCCTGGAAACACCATATATTTT
>TRBV27|NA|TRBJ2-2|NA
CASKAPGEGTGELFF
TGTGCCAGCAAAGCTCCGGGGGAAGGAACCGGGGAGCTGTTTTTT
>TRBV5-1|NA|TRBJ2-1|NA
CASSLGSGQYNEQFF
TGCGCCAGCAGCTTGGGAAGCGGACAGTACAATGAGCAGTTCTTC
>TRBV19|NA|TRBJ2-2|TRBD2
CASSIGSGRVNTGELFF
TGTGCCAGTAGTATAGGTAGCGGGAGGGTGAACACCGGGGAGCTGTTTTTT
>TRBV10-3|NA|TRBJ2-7|NA
CATRDSYEQYF
TGTGCCACCCGGGACTCCTACGAGCAGTACTTC
>TRBV6-5|NA|TRBJ2-1|TRBD2
CASTFRGSGSYEQFF
TGTGCCAGCACCTTTAGGGGTAGCGGGTCCTATGAGCAGTTCTTC
>TRBV6-5|NA|TRBJ2-2|NA
CASSLDGNFMTGELFF
TGTGCCAGCAGTTTAGACGGGAATTTTATGACCGGGGAGCTGTTTTTT
>TRBV2|NA|TRBJ1-2|TRBD1
CASSRGGAWYGYTF
TGTGCCAGCAGTCGAGGGGGCGCTTGGTATGGCTACACCTTC
>TRBV19|NA|TRBJ2-4|NA
CATSQGQLHKNIQYF
TGTGCCACCAGCCAAGGACAGCTCCACAAAAACATTCAGTACTTC
>TRBV6-6|NA|TRBJ1-1|TRBD1
CASSTRTGLKNTEAFF
TGTGCCAGCAGCACCCGGACAGGTTTAAAGAACACTGAAGCTTTCTTT
>TRBV7-6|few|TRBJ2-7|TRBD1
CASSPSDRASYEQYF
TGTGCCAGCAGCCCCAGTGACAGGGCATCCTACGAGCAGTACTTC